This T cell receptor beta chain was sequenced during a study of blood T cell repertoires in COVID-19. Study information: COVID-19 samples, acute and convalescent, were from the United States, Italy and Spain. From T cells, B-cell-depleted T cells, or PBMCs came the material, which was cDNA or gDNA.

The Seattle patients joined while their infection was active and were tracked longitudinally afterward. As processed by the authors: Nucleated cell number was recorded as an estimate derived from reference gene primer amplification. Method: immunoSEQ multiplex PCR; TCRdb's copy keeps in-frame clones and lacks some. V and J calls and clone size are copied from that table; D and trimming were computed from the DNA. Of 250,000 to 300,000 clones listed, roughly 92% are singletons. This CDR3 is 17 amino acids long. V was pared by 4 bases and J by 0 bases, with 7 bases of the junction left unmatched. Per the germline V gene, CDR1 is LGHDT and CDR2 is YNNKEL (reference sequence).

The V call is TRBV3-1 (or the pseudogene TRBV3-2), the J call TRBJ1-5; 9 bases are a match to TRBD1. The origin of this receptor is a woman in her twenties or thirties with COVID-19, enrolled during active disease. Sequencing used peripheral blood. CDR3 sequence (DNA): TGTGCCAGCAGCCTCGGACAGGGGAGTTATAGCAATCAGCCCCAGCATTTT. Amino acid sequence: CASSLGQGSYSNQPQHF.